Below are 25 T cell receptor beta chains sequenced from a single sample in a study of TET2 disruption in CD19-targeted CAR T cells. Sample treatment: autologous CTL019 cells: CD19 CAR with 4-1BB and CD3 zeta domains. For these receptors, no antigen is known. The protocol was immunoSEQ multiplex PCR, while the TCRdb copy is restricted to in-frame clones and leaves out a portion. This repertoire comprises about 26,000 clones; its ten largest clones make up about 2%. The input for sequencing was CD8- CAR+ T cells sorted from cultured blood T cells, taken for CD19 CAR T cell therapy. Sample subset: CD8-negative CAR-positive T cells from the infusion product. These receptors all come from a man between 65 and 85 years old with chronic lymphocytic leukemia.

Comments on this clone: The CDR3 end falls 3 residues outside the read, so it is completed with the germline J gene. The V gene is TRBV4-1, the J gene TRBJ1-4, with D maybe TRBD1 (6 bases). Germline assignment: CDR1 MGHRA and CDR2 YSYEKL. The ends were cut back, 4 bases at V and 8 bases at J, with 17 bases in the middle. This CDR3 has 15 amino acids. The CDR3 DNA, read in part, is TGCGCCAGCAGCCCGAACGAGGGAACAGGGGAAAAA. It encodes CASSPNEGTGEK. In full, the CDR3 is CASSPNEGTGEKLFF.

As concerns this clone: The observed sequence ends 3 residues before the CDR3 terminus, with the missing tail filled in from the germline J gene. V usage is TRBV5-4 and J usage is TRBJ2-3; 7 bases match TRBD1. The CDR3 loop spans 14 amino acids. The J segment lost 0 bases and the V segment lost 9 bases, leaving 7 bases of the junction unmatched. CDR1 is SGHNT, CDR2 YYREEE, per germline (reference sequence). This chain's CDR3 is CATLQGPSTDTQYF. CDR3 DNA, as far as it was read: TGTGCCACCTTACAGGGGCCTAGCACAGATACG.

As regards this clone: The read stops 3 residues short of the end of the CDR3; the missing end is completed from the germline J gene. The chain links TRBV6-2 or TRBV6-3 to TRBJ2-1, with 7 bases matching TRBD1. This CDR3 contains 15 residues. V gave up 2 bases and J gave up 6 bases; unmatched junction bases: 7. CDR1 is MNHEY, CDR2 SVGEGT, per germline. The CDR3 DNA, read in part, is TGTGCCAGCAGTTACCACAGGGGTTTCTCCAATGAG. It encodes CASSYHRGFSNE. The full CDR3 reads CASSYHRGFSNEQFF.

Worth noting for this clone: The read ends 3 residues shy of where the CDR3 ends; the end is completed using the germline J gene. The chain links TRBV20-1 to TRBJ1-1; no definite D call. Germline CDR1 is DFQATT and CDR2 is SNEGSKA (reference sequence). The V end lost 5 bases, the J end lost 1 base, and 23 bases lay between the germline ends. CDR3 length: 17 residues. CDR3 DNA (partial): TGCAGTGCTCCCCGGGGAGAGGTTGGGTTTTCGAACACTGAA. This gives the protein CSAPRGEVGFSNTE. The entire CDR3 protein reads CSAPRGEVGFSNTEAFF.

Note on this clone: The missing CDR3 end, 3 residues past where the read stops, is filled in from the germline J gene. The same CDR3 can be traced to other DNA sequences in this sample. The chain links TRBV29-1 to TRBJ1-3; D possibly corresponds to TRBD1 (6 bases). Germline lookup yields CDR1 SQVTM and CDR2 ANQGSEA. Trimming removed 7 bases from V and 2 bases from J, with 12 bases in between. The CDR3 is made up of 13 amino acids. The DNA read from the CDR3 is TGCAGCGCGACTCAGGGGCCTGGAAACACC. Its translation is CSATQGPGNT. The entire CDR3 protein reads CSATQGPGNTIYF.

Note on this clone: The CDR3 is cut off 3 residues early in the read; its end comes from the germline J gene. Other DNA sequences in the sample encode the same CDR3. This chain uses TRBV7-9 with TRBJ2-7, with TRBD1 matching over 7 bases. This CDR3 region has 14 residues. Germline trimming cut 1 base from V and 5 bases from J; bases unmatched to any gene: 5. Germline V gene data show CDR1 as SEHNR and CDR2 as FQNEAQ (reference sequence). The CDR3: CASSLGIDRDEQYF. The covered CDR3 bases are TGTGCCAGCAGCTTAGGGATTGACAGGGACGAG.

Of note for this clone: The CDR3 end falls 3 residues outside the read, so it is completed with the germline J gene. The rearrangement uses TRBV2 and TRBJ1-4, with 11 nucleotides matching TRBD1. This CDR3 has 15 residues. The junction had 7 bases not matched to a gene; V was cut back by 7 bases and J by 6 bases. CDR1 SNHLY and CDR2 FYNNEI come from the germline V gene. The CDR3 spells CASKDGQGAYEKLFF. The part of the CDR3 DNA that was read is TGTGCCAGCAAGGATGGACAGGGGGCATATGAAAAA.

In the case of this clone: The read halts 3 residues ahead of the CDR3 end, with the missing end drawn from the germline J gene. J is TRBJ1-2 and V is TRBV7-9; D is possibly TRBD1 (5 bases). Germline V gives CDR1 SEHNR, CDR2 FQNEAQ (reference sequence). The CDR3 totals 15 residues. CDR3 bases read: TGTGCCAGCAGCTTAGAGGGCAGGGAATACGATACC. This gives the protein CASSLEGREYDT. The entire CDR3 protein reads CASSLEGREYDTYTF. The full variable domain, its missing parts supplied by reference TRBV7-9 and TRBJ1-2, is DTGVSQNPRHKITKRGQNVTFRCDPISEHNRLYWYRQTLGQGPEFLTYFQNEAQLEKSRLLSDRFSAERPKGSFSTLEIQRTEQGDSAMYLCASSLEGREYDTYTFGSGTRLTVV.

In the case of this clone: A junction boundary mismatches the germline segment, possibly from a read error. The read ends 3 residues shy of where the CDR3 ends; the end is completed using the germline J gene. Other DNA sequences within the sample encode an identical CDR3. The chain joins TRBV27 to TRBJ1-2; TRBD1 matches 7 bases. This CDR3 comprises 15 residues. The germline V gene encodes CDR1 MNHEY and CDR2 SMNVEV (reference sequence). CDR3: CASSFLRGRNYGYTF. The CDR3 bases that were read are TGTGCCAGCAGTTTTTTAAGGGGGCGTAACTATGGT.

This clone is called medium-sized (0.01 to 0.1%) based on its frequency. Coverage ceases 3 residues before the CDR3 finishes, and the germline J gene fills in the end. The chain employs TRBV18 and TRBJ2-2, with 10 bases matching TRBD2. Germline CDR1 reads KGHSH; CDR2 reads LQKENI. The length of the CDR3 is 16 residues. V gave up 6 bases and J gave up 4 bases; unmatched junction bases: 8. Partial CDR3 DNA: TGTGCCAGCTCGCTAACTAGCGGGGTCGGCACCGGGGAG. The encoded protein is CASSLTSGVGTGE. Given in full, the CDR3 is CASSLTSGVGTGELFF.

Comment on this clone: The CDR3 end lies 3 residues beyond the end of the read and is filled in from the germline J gene. This same CDR3 is encoded by further DNA sequences in the sample. The chain recombines TRBV9 with TRBJ2-5; TRBD2 is a possible D gene (6 bases). In germline, CDR1 is SGDLS, CDR2 YYNGEE. The CDR3 is made up of 13 amino acids. Trimming shortened V by 1 base and J by 4 bases, and 8 bases separated the two germline ends. This CDR3 is CASSVNSGETQYF. The CDR3 DNA, read in part, is TGTGCCAGCAGCGTAAATAGCGGAGAGACC. Complete variable domain (other parts from reference TRBV9 and TRBJ2-5): DSGVTQTPKHLITATGQRVTLRCSPRSGDLSVYWYQQSLDQGLQFLIQYYNGEERAKGNILERFSAQQFPDLHSELNLSSLELGDSALYFCASSVNSGETQYFGPGTRLLVL.

Concerning this clone: Read sequence stops 3 residues before the CDR3 end, and the germline J gene provides the missing end. V and J are TRBV28 and TRBJ2-7; D uncertain. V lost 5 bases and J lost 1, with 12 bases in between. Germline V CDR1 and CDR2: MDHEN, SYDVKM. This CDR3 is 14 amino acids long. CDR3 sequence: CASSTHEMSYEQYF. The part of the CDR3 DNA that was read is TGTGCCAGCAGTACACACGAGATGTCCTACGAG.

Turning to this clone: The sequence runs out 3 residues before the end of the CDR3; the remainder is reconstructed from the germline J gene. This rearrangement joins TRBV4-1 to TRBJ1-1, with unresolved D. Per the germline V gene, CDR1 is MGHRA and CDR2 is YSYEKL. The V end lost 4 bases, the J end lost 0 bases, and 6 bases lay between the germline ends. The CDR3 covers 13 residues. Incomplete CDR3 DNA: TGCGCCAGCAGCCGGGCCGTGAACACTGAA. It yields the protein CASSRAVNTE. The whole CDR3 protein reads CASSRAVNTEAFF.

Comments on this clone: From the germline J gene comes the end of the CDR3, since the read stops 3 residues before it. This sample also contains other DNA sequences that code for the same CDR3. V gene TRBV7-6 combines with J gene TRBJ1-3; the D gene is possibly TRBD1 (5 bases). With 4 bases removed from V and 2 bases from J, the gap between germline ends came to 15 bases. Germline values: CDR1 SGHVS, CDR2 FNYEAQ. CDR3 length equals 16 residues. The CDR3 DNA, read in part, is TGTGCCAGCAGCTCTCTCGGTGGGGCGGCTGGAAACACC. Translating it yields CASSSLGGAAGNT. The whole CDR3 sequence reads CASSSLGGAAGNTIYF.

On this clone itself: The CDR3 extends 3 residues past the end of the read, so its final part is completed from the germline J gene. The identical CDR3 is also encoded by other nucleotide sequences in the sample. The V call is TRBV10-2, the J call TRBJ1-3; a possible D gene is TRBD1 (6 bases). CDR3 length equals 14 residues. Per the germline V gene, CDR1 is WSHSY and CDR2 is SAAADI. V was clipped by 6 bases and J by 1 base, with 10 bases between them. The covered CDR3 bases are TGCGCCAGCAGGGAACAGGGTTCTGGAAACACC. As protein: CASREQGSGNT. From start to end, the CDR3 is CASREQGSGNTIYF.

Concerning this clone itself: The read stops 3 residues short of the end of the CDR3; the missing end is completed from the germline J gene. The chain combines TRBV14 with TRBJ1-1, with no clear D. V shed 5 bases and J shed 1 base, with 11 bases lying between them. Germline V gene data show CDR1 as SGHDN and CDR2 as FVKESK. This CDR3 region has 14 residues. The CDR3 sequence: CASSTGSGNTEAFF. The sequenced CDR3 bases are TGTGCCAGCAGCACGGGCAGCGGGAACACTGAA. Together with reference TRBV14 and TRBJ1-1, the CDR3 gives the full variable domain: EAGVTQFPSHSVIEKGQTVTLRCDPISGHDNLYWYRRVMGKEIKFLLHFVKESKQDESGMPNNRFLAERTGGTYSTLKVQPAELEDSGVYFCASSTGSGNTEAFFGQGTRLTVV.

This clone registers medium-sized by frequency. From the germline J gene comes the end of the CDR3, since the read stops 3 residues before it. The J gene is TRBJ1-4, the V gene TRBV7-9; 7 bases match TRBD1. The CDR3 length is 13 residues. V was clipped by 4 bases and J by 5 bases; unmatched bases: 1. Per the germline V gene, CDR1 is SEHNR and CDR2 is FQNEAQ (reference sequence). The covered CDR3 bases are TGTGCCAGCAGCTCGGGACAGAATGAAAAA. Its translation: CASSSGQNEK. The whole CDR3 protein is CASSSGQNEKLFF.

Details on this clone: The read terminates 3 residues ahead of where the CDR3 ends, so the germline J gene completes it. The chain uses TRBV7-6 and TRBJ1-2, with D tentatively TRBD1 (6 bases). The CDR3 loop spans 13 amino acids. V lost 5 bases and J lost 4, with 11 bases in between. CDR1 SGHVS and CDR2 FNYEAQ come from the germline V gene. This chain's CDR3 is CASSTGTSYGYTF. The sequenced part of the CDR3 DNA is TGTGCCAGCAGCACGGGGACAAGCTATGGC.

For this clone: At one end, the junction sequence differs from germline, possibly due to a read error. The read is 3 residues too short to cover the CDR3 end, so that end is filled in from the germline J gene. Other DNA sequences in the sample encode the same CDR3. The chain links TRBV20-1 to TRBJ1-3; 8 nucleotides align to TRBD1. The length of the CDR3 is 14 residues. Per the germline V gene, CDR1 is DFQATT and CDR2 is SNEGSKA (reference sequence). The CDR3 is CSASQGAGGNTIYF. CDR3 DNA (partial): TGCAGTGCTAGCCAGGGGGCTGGGGGAAACACG.

With regard to this clone: The read ends 3 residues before the CDR3 terminus; that terminus is restored from the germline J gene. The chain carries TRBV5-1 and TRBJ1-2, with D possibly being TRBD1 (5 bases). The CDR3 contains 15 residues. Germline values: CDR1 SGHRS, CDR2 YFSETQ. The part of the CDR3 DNA that was read is TGCGCCAGCAGCTTGGACGGACTAGCGGGGGATGAC. Translated: CASSLDGLAGDD. The full-length CDR3 reads as CASSLDGLAGDDYTF.

Points on this clone: The junction shows a germline mismatch at one end, possibly a read error. Read sequence stops 3 residues before the CDR3 end, and the germline J gene provides the missing end. Different DNA sequences within this sample yield the same CDR3. The chain carries TRBV7-9 and TRBJ1-3, with D hard to call. The CDR3 has 14 residues. Per germline, CDR1 SEHNR and CDR2 FQNEAQ (reference sequence). The chain's CDR3 is CASSLGQTGNTIYF. The sequenced part of the CDR3 DNA is TGTGCCAGCAGCTTAGGGCAGACTGGAAACACT. Supplemented by reference TRBV7-9 and TRBJ1-3, the full variable domain reads DTGVSQNPRHKITKRGQNVTFRCDPISEHNRLYWYRQTLGQGPEFLTYFQNEAQLEKSRLLSDRFSAERPKGSFSTLEIQRTEQGDSAMYLCASSLGQTGNTIYFGEGSWLTVV.

On this clone itself: With the read ending 3 residues before the CDR3 end, the germline J gene is used to fill in that end. This sequence joins TRBV7-9 and TRBJ2-3, with TRBD1 identical over 9 bases. The CDR3 runs 15 residues. Unmatched junction bases numbered 6, after V lost 3 bases and J lost 5 bases. Germline CDR1 reads SEHNR; CDR2 reads FQNEAQ (reference sequence). The CDR3 DNA, read in part, is TGTGCCAGCAGCTTTGGACAGGGGCATGTAGATACG. Protein product: CASSFGQGHVDT. In full, the CDR3 reads CASSFGQGHVDTQYF.

As to this clone: The CDR3 extends 3 residues past the end of the read, so its final part is completed from the germline J gene. The chain recombines TRBV18 with TRBJ2-4; TRBD1 matches 12 bases. The CDR3 extends over 16 amino acids. Germline V lookup: CDR1 KGHSH, CDR2 LQKENI. This CDR3 is CASSPPSGQGANGQYF. CDR3 bases read: TGTGCCAGCTCACCGCCCTCGGGACAGGGGGCGAATGGT.

Comment on this clone: The read falls 3 residues short of the CDR3 end, and the missing part is taken from the germline J gene. The genes are TRBV12-3 or TRBV12-4 and TRBJ2-3, with D possibly being TRBD2 (5 bases). The CDR3 is 14 amino acids. V lost 7 bases to trimming and J lost 1 base, with 12 bases between them. CDR3 in amino acids: CASTRGAGTDTQYF. The sequenced CDR3 bases are TGTGCCAGCACCCGGGGAGCTGGCACAGATACG.

Of note for this clone: From the germline J gene comes the end of the CDR3, since the read stops 3 residues before it. The chain has TRBV10-3 and TRBJ2-4, with a tentative D call TRBD1 (5 bases). This CDR3 spans 13 amino acids. Germline CDR1 reads ENHRY; CDR2 reads SYGVKD. The CDR3 loop is CAISEAGNQPQYF. The CDR3 DNA, read in part, is TGTGCCATCAGTGAGGCAGGGAATCAGCCT.